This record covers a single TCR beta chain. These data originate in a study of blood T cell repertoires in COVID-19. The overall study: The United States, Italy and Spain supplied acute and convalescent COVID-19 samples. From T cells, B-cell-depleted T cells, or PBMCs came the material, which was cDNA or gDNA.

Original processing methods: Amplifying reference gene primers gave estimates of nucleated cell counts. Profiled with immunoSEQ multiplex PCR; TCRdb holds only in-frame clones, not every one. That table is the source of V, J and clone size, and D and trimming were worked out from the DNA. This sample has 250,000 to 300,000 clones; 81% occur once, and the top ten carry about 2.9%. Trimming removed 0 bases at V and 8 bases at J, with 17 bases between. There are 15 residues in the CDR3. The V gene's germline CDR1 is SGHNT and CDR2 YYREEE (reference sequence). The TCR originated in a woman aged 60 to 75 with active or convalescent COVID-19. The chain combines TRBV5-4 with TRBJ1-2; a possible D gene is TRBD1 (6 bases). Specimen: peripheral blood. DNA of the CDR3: TGTGCCAGCAGCTTGGCCCAGGGGTCCCAGAAAGGCTACACCTTC. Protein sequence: CASSLAQGSQKGYTF.